The 11 T cell receptor beta chains given below trace back to one sample, sequenced in a study of blood T cells in healthy people across ages. Then a second PCR, running about 7 to 11 cycles, was carried out with a sample-barcoded 5' primer and a J-beta primer mix. TCRdb redid the calling of the 5' RACE reads with MiXCR, one entry per CDR3 protein. The sample consists of 1.2 million to 1.5 million distinct CDR3 sequences, around 39% of them appearing once. Sequencing was performed on blood. The receptors here all came from a woman between 18 and 29 years old in good health.

This clonotype was found a few times. The chain recombines TRBV6-5 with TRBJ1-4, with TRBD1 identical over 7 bases. V dropped 10 bases and J dropped 5; count of bases not matched to a gene: 13. The germline V gene encodes CDR1 MNHEY and CDR2 SVGAGI. This CDR3 is 15 amino acids long. CDR3 region: CATKNGQAVNEKLFF. The CDR3 DNA reads TGTGCCACCAAAAATGGACAGGCTGTGAATGAAAAACTGTTTTTT.

The chain combines TRBV10-3 with TRBJ1-1, with D uncertain. V gave up 4 bases and J gave up 0 bases, with 9 bases separating them. CDR3 length: 14 residues. Germline loops: CDR1 ENHRY, CDR2 SYGVKD. The CDR3 reads CAISADGVNTEAFF. The CDR3 DNA reads TGTGCCATCAGTGCGGACGGAGTGAACACTGAAGCTTTCTTT.

This clonotype appeared many times. The chain combines TRBV28 with TRBJ2-7, with a tentative D call TRBD1 (6 bases). V was clipped by 6 bases and J by 4 bases, with 19 bases between them. Germline CDR1 reads MDHEN; CDR2 reads SYDVKM. This CDR3 comprises 15 residues. Written as DNA, the CDR3 is TGTGCCAGCAGCCTGTTGACAGGTGATACATACGAGCAGTACTTC. The encoded protein is CASSLLTGDTYEQYF.

This clonotype turned up a few times. This rearrangement joins TRBV20-1 to TRBJ2-5; D gene unclear. Deletions cut 0 bases from V and 5 bases from J, with 10 bases between. CDR1 DFQATT and CDR2 SNEGSKA come from the germline V gene (reference sequence). The CDR3 totals 13 residues. The CDR3 loop reads CSAREAPRETQYF. CDR3 nucleotide sequence: TGCAGTGCTAGAGAGGCTCCACGGGAGACCCAGTACTTC.

This clonotype was counted only a few times. The V and J genes are TRBV7-2 and TRBJ2-7; TRBD2 matches 11 bases. The V segment lost 5 bases and the J segment 6 bases; nucleotides outside the gene matches: 6. The germline V gene encodes CDR1 SGHTA and CDR2 FQGNSA. The CDR3 contains 14 residues. As DNA, the CDR3 is TGTGCCAGCAGCCCATCCCTAGCGGGGGGCGAGCAGTACTTC. This translates into CASSPSLAGGEQYF. Variable domain in full (rest from reference TRBV7-2 and TRBJ2-7): GAGVSQSPSNKVTEKGKDVELRCDPISGHTALYWYRQSLGQGLEFLIYFQGNSAPDKSGLPSDRFSAERTGGSVSTLTIQRTQQEDSAVYLCASSPSLAGGEQYFGPGTRLTVT.

This chain uses TRBV11-2 with TRBJ2-2; 14 positions match TRBD2. Germline V lookup: CDR1 SGHAT, CDR2 FQNNGV. The CDR3 has 19 amino acids. The J segment lost 0 bases and the V segment lost 4 bases, leaving 7 bases of the junction unmatched. The CDR3, as DNA: TGTGCCAGCAGCTCTTCCGGGACTAGCGGGAGATCGAACACCGGGGAGCTGTTTTTT. It codes for CASSSSGTSGRSNTGELFF.

This clonotype came up a few times. This chain's CDR3 is CASSPRSDWYEQYF. The DNA for the CDR3 is TGTGCCAGCAGCCCTCGGTCCGATTGGTACGAGCAGTACTTC. This sequence joins TRBV9 and TRBJ2-7; unclear D gene. The V end lost 4 bases, the J end lost 4 bases, and 15 bases lay between the germline ends. The CDR3 covers 14 residues. In germline, CDR1 is SGDLS, CDR2 YYNGEE.

This chain joins TRBV30 and TRBJ1-2; D is unresolved. Trimming left V 8 bases short and J 3 bases short, with 10 bases between. The CDR3 length is 11 residues. Germline CDR1 and CDR2: GTSNPN and SVGIG (reference sequence). The CDR3 region is CAVQTDYGYTF. Written as DNA, the CDR3 is TGTGCCGTCCAGACGGACTATGGCTACACCTTC. Complete variable domain (other parts from reference TRBV30 and TRBJ1-2): SQTIHQWPATLVQPVGSPLSLECTVEGTSNPNLYWYRQAAGRGLQLLFYSVGIGQISSEVPQNLSASRPQDRQFILSSKKLLLSDSGFYLCAVQTDYGYTFGSGTRLTVV.

To note about this clonotype: Mismatch with germline at one junction end may stem from a read error. The V gene is TRBV14, the J gene TRBJ2-1; 9 bases are shared with TRBD2. The germline gives CDR1 SGHDN, CDR2 FVKESK. The CDR3 sequence is 15 residues long. CDR3 loop: CASSKEASGKNEQFF. CDR3 DNA sequence: TGTGCCAGCAGCAAAGAGGCTAGCGGGAAGAATGAGCAGTTCTTC.

The chain joins TRBV12-3 or TRBV12-4 to TRBJ2-5; D is perhaps TRBD1 or TRBD2 (6 bases each). There are 12 residues in the CDR3. With 6 bases removed from V and 6 bases from J, the gap between germline ends came to 11 bases. The CDR3, as DNA: TGTGCCAGCAGCGGGGGCTCAAAGACCCAGTACTTC. It codes for CASSGGSKTQYF.

This chain links TRBV5-4 with TRBJ2-1; 8 nucleotides line up with TRBD2. Germline trimming cut 0 bases from V and 6 bases from J; bases unmatched to any gene: 8. From germline, CDR1 is SGHNT and CDR2 YYREEE (reference sequence). This CDR3 is built from 16 residues. CDR3 nucleotides: TGTGCCAGCAGCTTGGGGGGGGGGACTAGGGGCAATGAGCAGTTCTTC. This translates into CASSLGGGTRGNEQFF. The whole variable domain, filled in from reference TRBV5-4 and TRBJ2-1, reads ETGVTQSPTHLIKTRGQQVTLRCSSQSGHNTVSWYQQALGQGPQFIFQYYREEENGRGNFPPRFSGLQFPNYSSELNVNALELDDSALYLCASSLGGGTRGNEQFFGPGTRLTVL.